The 32 T cell receptor beta chains below come from one sample, sequenced in a study of T cell changes during pregnancy in multiple sclerosis. Using immunoSEQ multiplex PCR, the repertoire was profiled, and TCRdb retains in-frame clones only, with some absent. The profile shows around 35,000 clones, 80% to 95% of them singletons. Sequenced here: CD4+ T cells from peripheral blood mononuclear cells, sampled in the third trimester of pregnancy. These TCRs come from a female donor in good health, enrolled as a control in a pregnancy study.

This chain joins TRBV5-4 and TRBJ2-1; D is perhaps TRBD1 (6 bases). The V end was cut by 5 bases, the J end by 4 bases, with 19 bases between. Germline CDR1 SGHNT, CDR2 YYREEE (reference sequence). The CDR3 extends over 16 amino acids. The CDR3 DNA follows: TGTGCCAGCAGTTTAAAATTCGGGACAACATACAATGAGCAGTTCTTC. Translating it yields CASSLKFGTTYNEQFF.

Only a few counts were recorded for this clone. The chain recombines TRBV21-1 with TRBJ1-1; the tabulated D call, TRBD1, remains unverified against the DNA. TRBV21-1 is a listed pseudogene. This CDR3 has 13 residues. The CDR3 here is CASSKGGRRMAFF. The CDR3 nucleotides are TGTGCCAGCAGCAAAGGGGGCAGACGAATGGCTTTCTTT.

V is TRBV2 and J is TRBJ1-2, with 7 bases that match TRBD1. Germline assignment: CDR1 SNHLY and CDR2 FYNNEI. V shed 0 bases, J shed 4 bases, and the junction held 2 bases outside the gene matches. The length of the CDR3 is 14 residues. CDR3 amino acids: CASSEATGFYGYTF. CDR3 sequence (DNA): TGTGCCAGCAGTGAAGCGACAGGGTTCTATGGCTACACCTTC.

The table lists this clone with a count of one. This chain joins TRBV15 and TRBJ1-1; D unresolved. Looked up from germline, CDR1 is LNHNV and CDR2 is YYDKDF (reference sequence). There are 12 residues in the CDR3. Trimming took off 4 bases at V and 5 bases at J, with 8 bases between the two ends. The CDR3 spells CATSKRLTEAFF. CDR3 DNA: TGTGCCACCAGCAAGAGGTTAACTGAAGCTTTCTTT.

The chain combines TRBV28 with TRBJ1-5; no reliable D call. The germline CDR1 and CDR2 sequences are MDHEN and SYDVKM. This CDR3 is built from 13 residues. Trimming left V 7 bases short and J 7 bases short, with 14 bases between. CDR3 DNA sequence: TGTGCCAGCACTAATACTCCCGTGCAGCCCCAGCATTTT. It codes for CASTNTPVQPQHF.

The CDR3 DNA reads as TGTGCCAGCAGTTACTCGAACAGGGGTGGATCACCCCTCCACTTT. Translation: CASSYSNRGGSPLHF. The chain uses TRBV6-5 and TRBJ1-6; TRBD1 matches 7 bases. Germline V gene data show CDR1 as MNHEY and CDR2 as SVGAGI. The CDR3 loop spans 15 amino acids. The trim removed 0 bases at V and 10 bases at J, leaving 6 bases unmatched.

V is TRBV9 and J is TRBJ2-3, with no clear D. Germline V gene lookup returns CDR1 SGDLS and CDR2 YYNGEE. The CDR3 is made up of 16 amino acids. V was trimmed by 4 bases and J by 0 bases, leaving 15 bases between them. This CDR3 is CASSHTPQISTDTQYF. CDR3 DNA: TGTGCCAGCAGCCATACCCCACAGATCAGCACAGATACGCAGTATTTT.

J is TRBJ1-6 and V is TRBV6-1; D may be TRBD1 (5 bases). The CDR3 contains 15 residues. V was clipped by 8 bases and J by 7 bases, with 18 bases between them. CDR1 MNHNS and CDR2 SASEGT come from the germline V gene. The CDR3 is CASGQKTVLNSPLHF. As DNA, the CDR3 is TGTGCCAGCGGGCAAAAGACAGTGCTGAATTCACCCCTCCACTTT.

The rearrangement links TRBV28 to TRBJ1-2, with D possibly being TRBD1 (6 bases). V lost 11 bases to trimming and J lost 8 bases, with 30 bases between them. The CDR3 has 16 residues. Germline V CDR1 and CDR2: MDHEN, SYDVKM. Written as DNA, the CDR3 is TGTGCCGCCCTGGACTTCAGGGGAGAGGGCTATAGGGGCTACACCTTC. It codes for CAALDFRGEGYRGYTF.

This rearrangement joins TRBV18 to TRBJ2-1, with 7 bases fitting TRBD2. Germline V gene data show CDR1 as KGHSH and CDR2 as LQKENI. The CDR3 extends over 14 amino acids. V trimming: 2 bases; J trimming: 7 bases; junction bases outside the gene matches: 5. CDR3 coding DNA: TGTGCCAGCTCACCAAGGGAGGGAGGGAATGAGCAGTTCTTC. This gives the protein CASSPREGGNEQFF.

The chain employs TRBV10-3 and TRBJ1-5; the match to TRBD1 covers 8 bases. CDR3 length equals 15 residues. From germline, CDR1 is ENHRY and CDR2 SYGVKD. The ends lost 0 bases at V and 6 bases at J; junction bases unmatched: 4. For the CDR3, the DNA is TGTGCCATCAGTGAGTCGGGGACAGGTGGTCAGCCCCAGCATTTT. Amino acids: CAISESGTGGQPQHF.

The V call is TRBV4-1, the J call TRBJ1-5; D not certain. The CDR3 has 17 amino acids. Trimming took off 0 bases at V and 9 bases at J, with 21 bases between the two ends. In germline, CDR1 is MGHRA, CDR2 YSYEKL. This CDR3 reads CASSQEAGDTIGRPQHF. Written as DNA, the CDR3 is TGCGCCAGCAGCCAAGAAGCGGGTGACACTATCGGTCGGCCCCAGCATTTT.

The table lists this clone with a count of one. The chain has TRBV5-1 and TRBJ2-7; TRBD1 matches 8 bases. From germline, CDR1 is SGHRS and CDR2 YFSETQ. The CDR3 contains 14 residues. The ends lost 2 bases at V and 3 bases at J; junction bases unmatched: 4. CDR3 bases: TGCGCCAGCAGCTTCCGGGACAGGAGCTACGAGCAGTACTTC. As protein: CASSFRDRSYEQYF. The full variable domain, in which reference TRBV5-1 and TRBJ2-7 provide the parts outside the CDR3, is KAGVTQTPRYLIKTRGQQVTLSCSPISGHRSVSWYQQTPGQGLQFLFEYFSETQRNKGNFPGRFSGRQFSNSRSEMNVSTLELGDSALYLCASSFRDRSYEQYFGPGTRLTVT.

The chain joins TRBV4-2 to TRBJ2-3, with TRBD2 matching over 12 bases. V shed 3 bases, J shed 8 bases, and the junction held 6 bases outside the gene matches. Germline V lookup: CDR1 LGHNA, CDR2 YNFKEQ. The CDR3 consists of 15 residues. As DNA, the CDR3 is TGTGCCAGCAGCCAGCTAGCGGGGGGGTTGGGTACGCAGTATTTT. Amino acids: CASSQLAGGLGTQYF.

The chain recombines TRBV7-9 with TRBJ2-3, with 7 nucleotides matching TRBD2. CDR3 length: 15 residues. CDR1 is SEHNR, CDR2 FQNEAQ, per germline (reference sequence). J lost 9 bases, V lost 5 bases, and 14 bases had no gene match. The CDR3 loop is CASSPLADSAGTQYF. The CDR3 DNA reads as TGTGCCAGCAGCCCCCTAGCGGACTCGGCTGGGACGCAGTATTTT.

This clone has just one count. The genes are TRBV10-3 and TRBJ2-1; 12 nucleotides align to TRBD2. Germline lookup yields CDR1 ENHRY and CDR2 SYGVKD. The trim removed 5 bases at V and 6 bases at J, leaving 5 bases unmatched. The CDR3 extends over 15 amino acids. CDR3 sequence: CAISKTSGGGNEQFF. In DNA form, the CDR3 reads TGTGCCATCAGTAAGACTAGCGGGGGAGGCAATGAGCAGTTCTTC.

This chain uses TRBV11-3 with TRBJ2-7, with D maybe TRBD1 (6 bases). Germline V CDR1 and CDR2: SGHNT, YENEEA. V was trimmed by 3 bases and J by 3 bases, leaving 12 bases between them. The CDR3 runs 14 residues. The CDR3 sequence: CASSLGRTDYEQYF. CDR3 sequence (DNA): TGTGCCAGCAGCTTGGGGCGGACAGACTACGAGCAGTACTTC.

The chain uses TRBV4-3 and TRBJ1-4; weak D call: TRBD1 (6 bases). The length of the CDR3 is 17 residues. Germline CDR1 is LGHNA and CDR2 is YSLEER. V gave up 0 bases and J gave up 5 bases, with 16 bases separating them. The CDR3: CASSQESRGRGNEKLFF. The CDR3 region has the DNA TGCGCCAGCAGCCAAGAAAGTAGGGGGAGGGGAAATGAAAAACTGTTTTTT.

The chain carries TRBV2 and TRBJ2-3, with 8 positions matching TRBD2. This CDR3 spans 14 amino acids. V lost 3 bases to trimming and J lost 5 bases; unmatched junction nucleotides: 4. The germline V gene encodes CDR1 SNHLY and CDR2 FYNNEI. The CDR3 loop reads CASSDGGGRDTQYF. In nucleotides, the CDR3 is TGTGCCAGCAGTGACGGGGGGGGGCGAGATACGCAGTATTTT.

The rearrangement joins TRBV6-6 to TRBJ2-1; TRBD1 matches 9 bases. Germline loops: CDR1 MNHNY, CDR2 SVGAGI (reference sequence). With V trimmed by 4 bases and J by 7 bases, 8 bases remained unmatched. CDR3 length: 15 residues. The CDR3 loop reads CASSSRDRAGNEQFF. The CDR3 nucleotides read TGTGCCAGCAGTTCACGGGACAGGGCGGGTAATGAGCAGTTCTTC.

The chain uses TRBV28 and TRBJ1-1; 12 bases are a match to TRBD1. CDR1 is MDHEN, CDR2 SYDVKM, per germline. V was pared by 5 bases and J by 10 bases, with 8 bases of the junction left unmatched. The CDR3 consists of 14 residues. Here the CDR3 reads CASSDRDRGLRAFF. CDR3 coding DNA: TGTGCCAGCAGTGACCGGGACAGGGGGCTTAGAGCTTTCTTT.

Here the CDR3 DNA reads TGTGCCAGCAGCTTAAATTCGAGGGAGACTGAAGCTTTCTTT. It is translated as CASSLNSRETEAFF. This chain joins TRBV7-9 and TRBJ1-1; D is ambiguous. The CDR3 sequence is 14 residues long. V was shortened by 2 bases and J by 5 bases, with 12 bases between the two germline ends. The germline V gene has CDR1 SEHNR and CDR2 FQNEAQ (reference sequence).

The genes are TRBV7-9 and TRBJ2-3; D is unclear. With 1 base removed from V and 4 bases from J, the gap between germline ends came to 3 bases. Germline V gene data show CDR1 as SEHNR and CDR2 as FQNEAQ (reference sequence). The CDR3 has 12 amino acids. The CDR3 sequence is CASSLVADTQYF. Here the CDR3 DNA reads TGTGCCAGCAGCTTAGTCGCAGATACGCAGTATTTT.

The genes are TRBV4-3 and TRBJ2-5, with 11 positions matching TRBD2. The CDR3 contains 17 residues. Germline V gene sequence: CDR1 LGHNA, CDR2 YSLEER. The trim removed 0 bases at V and 3 bases at J, leaving 6 bases unmatched. DNA for the CDR3: TGCGCCAGCAGCCAAGAGGCTAGCGGGGGGCCTGAAGAGACCCAGTACTTC. Protein sequence: CASSQEASGGPEETQYF.

This rearrangement joins TRBV7-9 to TRBJ2-5; TRBD1 is a possible D gene (6 bases). The germline V gene encodes CDR1 SEHNR and CDR2 FQNEAQ (reference sequence). The CDR3 totals 15 residues. Trimming took 4 bases from V and 3 from J, leaving 15 bases between them. The CDR3 DNA reads as TGTGCCAGCAGCTCGCCTTCAACAGGGAAAGAGACCCAGTACTTC. Its protein product is CASSSPSTGKETQYF.

This chain uses TRBV13 with TRBJ2-5; D gene unclear. V lost 1 base, J lost 5 bases, and 8 bases lay in between. The CDR3 is 13 amino acids. CDR1 PRHDT and CDR2 FYEKMQ come from the germline V gene (reference sequence). The CDR3 spells CASSLVHRETQYF. As DNA, the CDR3 is TGTGCCAGCAGCTTAGTTCACCGGGAGACCCAGTACTTC.

This chain joins TRBV18 and TRBJ1-6; D not certain. Trimming stripped 4 bases from V and 0 bases from J, with 4 bases between. The CDR3 loop spans 14 amino acids. CDR1 is KGHSH and CDR2 is LQKENI in the germline V gene. DNA for the CDR3: TGTGCCAGCTCACTGAGCTCCTATAATTCACCCCTCCACTTT. As protein: CASSLSSYNSPLHF.

This sequence joins TRBV18 and TRBJ2-1; D is possibly TRBD1 (6 bases). This CDR3 is built from 15 residues. The V and J ends lost 8 bases and 7 bases respectively, with 21 bases between them. Germline CDR1 is KGHSH and CDR2 is LQKENI. In DNA form, the CDR3 reads TGTGCCAGCACGCTAGGGGGTAGGGCGAAGAATGAGCAGTTCTTC. Translating it yields CASTLGGRAKNEQFF.

For the CDR3, the DNA is TGTGCCAGCAGCGTACAGGGGGCGGGGGGATATGCCAATCAGCCCCAGCATTTT. Protein product: CASSVQGAGGYANQPQHF. This chain connects TRBV2 to TRBJ1-5; 9 bases agree with TRBD1. The CDR3 runs 18 residues. Unmatched junction bases numbered 15, after V lost 6 bases and J lost 3 bases. From germline, CDR1 is SNHLY and CDR2 FYNNEI.

The genes are TRBV20-1 and TRBJ2-7; D call uncertain. The germline V and J ends were trimmed by 3 bases and 7 bases, with 10 bases remaining between them. Germline V gene lookup returns CDR1 DFQATT and CDR2 SNEGSKA (reference sequence). The CDR3 loop spans 11 amino acids. CDR3 region: CSARALEEQYF. The CDR3 nucleotides read TGCAGTGCTAGGGCTTTGGAGGAGCAGTACTTC.

The chain couples TRBV6-6 to TRBJ2-3; D gene ambiguous. V shed 6 bases and J shed 2 bases, with 12 bases lying between them. CDR1 is MNHNY, CDR2 SVGAGI, per germline (reference sequence). The CDR3 runs 14 residues. The CDR3 here is CASRPRRSTDTQYF. CDR3 DNA: TGTGCCAGCAGGCCTAGGCGGTCCACAGATACGCAGTATTTT.

This chain uses TRBV7-2 with TRBJ2-5, with 12 bases identical to TRBD1. Germline V gene lookup returns CDR1 SGHTA and CDR2 FQGNSA. V lost 5 bases to trimming and J lost 5 bases; unmatched junction nucleotides: 6. This CDR3 is built from 15 residues. In nucleotides, the CDR3 is TGTGCCAGCAGCGCGAGGGACAGGGGGCGGGAGACCCAGTACTTC. Its translation is CASSARDRGRETQYF.